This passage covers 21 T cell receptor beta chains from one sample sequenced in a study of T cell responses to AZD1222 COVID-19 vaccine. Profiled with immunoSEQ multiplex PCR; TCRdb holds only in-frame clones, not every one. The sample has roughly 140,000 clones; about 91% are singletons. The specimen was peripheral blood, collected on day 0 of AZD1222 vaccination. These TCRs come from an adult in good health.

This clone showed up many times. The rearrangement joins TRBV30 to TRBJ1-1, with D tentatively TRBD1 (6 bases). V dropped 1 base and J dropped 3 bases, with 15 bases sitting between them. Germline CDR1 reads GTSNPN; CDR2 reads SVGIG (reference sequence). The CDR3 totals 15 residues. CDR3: CAWSAHPGQYTEAFF. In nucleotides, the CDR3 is TGTGCCTGGAGTGCTCACCCGGGACAATACACTGAAGCTTTCTTT.

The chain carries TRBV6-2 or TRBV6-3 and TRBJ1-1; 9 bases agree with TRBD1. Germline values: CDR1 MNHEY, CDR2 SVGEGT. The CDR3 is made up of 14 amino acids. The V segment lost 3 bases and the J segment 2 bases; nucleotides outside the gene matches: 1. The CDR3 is CASSYTGGNTEAFF. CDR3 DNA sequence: TGTGCCAGCAGTTATACAGGGGGCAACACTGAAGCTTTCTTT.

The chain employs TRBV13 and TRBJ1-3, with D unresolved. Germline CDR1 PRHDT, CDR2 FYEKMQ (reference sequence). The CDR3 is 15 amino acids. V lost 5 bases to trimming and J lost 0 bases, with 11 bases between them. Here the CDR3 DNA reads TGTGCCAGCAGCCTTATCCGCCTCTCTGGAAACACCATATATTTT. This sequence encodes CASSLIRLSGNTIYF.

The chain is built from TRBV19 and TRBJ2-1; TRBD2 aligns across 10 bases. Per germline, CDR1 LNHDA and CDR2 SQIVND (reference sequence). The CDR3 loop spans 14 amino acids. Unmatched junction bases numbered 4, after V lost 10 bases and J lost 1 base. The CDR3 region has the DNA TGTGCCACCGATAGCGGGAGGTCCTACAATGAGCAGTTCTTC. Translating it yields CATDSGRSYNEQFF.

CDR3 DNA sequence: TGTGCCAGTAGTGACCAACAGGGGGCGAGCTATGGCTACACCTTC. Protein product: CASSDQQGASYGYTF. The chain carries TRBV19 and TRBJ1-2; 9 positions agree with TRBD1. The CDR3 is 15 amino acids. Germline lookup yields CDR1 LNHDA and CDR2 SQIVND (reference sequence). Losses at the gene ends were 5 bases for V and 4 bases for J; bases not matched to a gene: 8.

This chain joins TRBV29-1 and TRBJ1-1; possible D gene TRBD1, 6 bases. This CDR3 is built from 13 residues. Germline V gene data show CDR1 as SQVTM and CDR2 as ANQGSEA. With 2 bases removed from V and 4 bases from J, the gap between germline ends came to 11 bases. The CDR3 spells CSVERGLVTEAFF. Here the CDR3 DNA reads TGCAGCGTTGAACGGGGGCTGGTCACTGAAGCTTTCTTT.

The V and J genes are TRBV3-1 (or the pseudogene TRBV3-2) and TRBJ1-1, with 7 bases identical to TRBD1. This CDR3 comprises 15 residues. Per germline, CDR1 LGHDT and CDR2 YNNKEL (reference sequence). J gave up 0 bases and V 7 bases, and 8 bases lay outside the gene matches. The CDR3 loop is CASKTGPGMNTEAFF. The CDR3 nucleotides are TGTGCCAGCAAGACAGGGCCGGGAATGAACACTGAAGCTTTCTTT.

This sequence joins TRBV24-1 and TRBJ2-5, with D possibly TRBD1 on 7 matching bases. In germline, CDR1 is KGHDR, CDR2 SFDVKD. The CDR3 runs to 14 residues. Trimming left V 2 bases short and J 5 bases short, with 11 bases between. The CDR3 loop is CATSDSRGVETQYF. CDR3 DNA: TGTGCCACCAGTGATTCCAGGGGGGTGGAGACCCAGTACTTC.

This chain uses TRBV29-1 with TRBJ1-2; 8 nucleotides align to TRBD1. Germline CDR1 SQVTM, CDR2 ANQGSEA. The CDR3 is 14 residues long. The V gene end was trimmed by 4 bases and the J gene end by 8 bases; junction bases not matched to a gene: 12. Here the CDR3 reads CSVGGVTGEKGYTF. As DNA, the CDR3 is TGCAGCGTTGGAGGGGTGACAGGGGAGAAAGGCTACACCTTC.

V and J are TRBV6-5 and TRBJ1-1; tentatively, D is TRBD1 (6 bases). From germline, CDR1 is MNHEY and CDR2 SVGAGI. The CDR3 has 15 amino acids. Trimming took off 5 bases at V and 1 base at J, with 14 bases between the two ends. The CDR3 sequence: CASSPPTGSNTEAFF. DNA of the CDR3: TGTGCCAGCAGTCCACCGACAGGATCGAACACTGAAGCTTTCTTT.

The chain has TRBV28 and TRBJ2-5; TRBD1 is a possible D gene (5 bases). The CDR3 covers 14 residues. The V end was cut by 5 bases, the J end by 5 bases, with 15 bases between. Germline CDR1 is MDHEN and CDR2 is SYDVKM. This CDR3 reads CASSLQERWETQYF. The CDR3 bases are TGTGCCAGCAGTCTACAGGAGAGGTGGGAGACCCAGTACTTC.

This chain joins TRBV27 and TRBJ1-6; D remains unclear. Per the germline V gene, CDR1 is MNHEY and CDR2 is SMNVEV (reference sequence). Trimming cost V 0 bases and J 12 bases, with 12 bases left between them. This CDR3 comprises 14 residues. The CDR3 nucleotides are TGTGCCAGCAGTTTATCCTTCACAGTGGGACCCCTCCACTTT. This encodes CASSLSFTVGPLHF.

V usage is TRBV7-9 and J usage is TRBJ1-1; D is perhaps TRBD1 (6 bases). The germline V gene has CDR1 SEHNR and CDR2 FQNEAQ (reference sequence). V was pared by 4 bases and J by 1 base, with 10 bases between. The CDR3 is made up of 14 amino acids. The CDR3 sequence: CASSYWTENTEAFF. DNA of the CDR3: TGTGCCAGCAGCTATTGGACAGAGAACACTGAAGCTTTCTTT.

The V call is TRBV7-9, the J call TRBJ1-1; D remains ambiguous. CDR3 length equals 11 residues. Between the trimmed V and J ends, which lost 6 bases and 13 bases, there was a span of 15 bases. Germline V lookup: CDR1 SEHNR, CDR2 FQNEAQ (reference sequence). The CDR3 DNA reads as TGTGCCAGCAGTTCGATTCCTCTCGATTTCTTT. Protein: CASSSIPLDFF.

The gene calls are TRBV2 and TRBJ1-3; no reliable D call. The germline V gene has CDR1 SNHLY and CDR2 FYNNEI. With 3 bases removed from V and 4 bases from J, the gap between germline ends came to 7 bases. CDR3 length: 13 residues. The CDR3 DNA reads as TGTGCCAGCAGTGACGGACGGGGAAACACCATATATTTT. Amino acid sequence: CASSDGRGNTIYF.

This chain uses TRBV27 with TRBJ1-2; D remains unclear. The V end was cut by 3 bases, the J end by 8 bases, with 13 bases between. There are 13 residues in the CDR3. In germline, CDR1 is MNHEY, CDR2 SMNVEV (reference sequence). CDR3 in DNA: TGTGCCAGCAGTTTTTCAGGATCGGGGGGCTACACCTTC. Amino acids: CASSFSGSGGYTF.

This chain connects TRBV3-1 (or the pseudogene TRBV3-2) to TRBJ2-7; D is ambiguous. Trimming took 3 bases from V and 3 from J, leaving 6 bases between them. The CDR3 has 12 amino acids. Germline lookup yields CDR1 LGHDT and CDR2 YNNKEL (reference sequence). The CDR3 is CASSQTNYEQYF. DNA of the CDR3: TGTGCCAGCAGCCAGACCAACTACGAGCAGTACTTC.

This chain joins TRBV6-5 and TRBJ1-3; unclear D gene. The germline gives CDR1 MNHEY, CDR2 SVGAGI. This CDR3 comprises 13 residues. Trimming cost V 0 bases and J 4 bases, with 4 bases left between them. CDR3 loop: CASSYSTGNTIYF. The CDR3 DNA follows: TGTGCCAGCAGTTACTCGACGGGAAACACCATATATTTT.

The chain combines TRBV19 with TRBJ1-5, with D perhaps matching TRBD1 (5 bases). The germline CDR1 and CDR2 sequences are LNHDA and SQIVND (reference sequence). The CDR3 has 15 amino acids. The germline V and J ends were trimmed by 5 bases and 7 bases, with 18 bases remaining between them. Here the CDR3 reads CASSPRDGTWQPQHF. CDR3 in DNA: TGTGCCAGTAGTCCCCGGGACGGCACATGGCAGCCCCAGCATTTT.

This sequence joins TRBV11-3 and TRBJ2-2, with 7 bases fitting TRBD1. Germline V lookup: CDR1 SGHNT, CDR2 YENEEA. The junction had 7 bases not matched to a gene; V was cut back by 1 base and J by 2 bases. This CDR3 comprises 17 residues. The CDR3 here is CASSLGLGTDNTGELFF. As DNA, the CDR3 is TGTGCCAGCAGCTTAGGGCTCGGGACAGATAACACCGGGGAGCTGTTTTTT. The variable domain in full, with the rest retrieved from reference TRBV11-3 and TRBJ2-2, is EAGVVQSPRYKIIEKKQPVAFWCNPISGHNTLYWYLQNLGQGPELLIRYENEEAVDDSQLPKDRFSAERLKGVDSTLKIQPAELGDSAVYLCASSLGLGTDNTGELFFGEGSRLTVL.

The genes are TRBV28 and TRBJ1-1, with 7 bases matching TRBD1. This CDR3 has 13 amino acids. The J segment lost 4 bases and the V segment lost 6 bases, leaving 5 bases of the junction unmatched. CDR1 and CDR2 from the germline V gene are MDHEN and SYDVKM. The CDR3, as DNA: TGTGCCAGCAGCGCAGGGGGAGCCACTGAAGCTTTCTTT. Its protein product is CASSAGGATEAFF. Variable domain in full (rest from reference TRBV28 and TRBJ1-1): DVKVTQSSRYLVKRTGEKVFLECVQDMDHENMFWYRQDPGLGLRLIYFSYDVKMKEKGDIPEGYSVSREKKERFSLILESASTNQTSMYLCASSAGGATEAFFGQGTRLTVV.